This T cell receptor beta chain was sequenced during a study of blood T cell repertoires in COVID-19. Study in general: There were acute and convalescent COVID-19 samples, and they came from the United States, Italy and Spain.

The table lists this clone with a count of one. Original handling: Quantification of nucleated cells was approximated via reference gene primer amplification. Some clones are missing from TCRdb's copy, which holds only in-frame ones; the method was immunoSEQ multiplex PCR. V, J and clone size derive from that table, while D and trimming were established from the DNA sequence. The table has fewer than 250,000 clones, 70% to 80% seen once. Germline CDR1 and CDR2: GTSNPN and SVGIG (reference sequence). The CDR3 is made up of 18 amino acids. The ends lost 0 bases at V and 7 bases at J; junction bases unmatched: 13.

This sequence was found in a woman aged 45 to 65 with acute or convalescent COVID-19. The chain combines TRBV30 with TRBJ2-5; 14 positions agree with TRBD2. The sample taken for sequencing was peripheral blood. Here the CDR3 reads CAWSVYGVGLAGEGTQYF. The CDR3 DNA follows: TGTGCCTGGAGTGTATATGGTGTGGGACTAGCGGGAGAAGGGACCCAGTACTTC.